This T cell receptor (beta chain) was sequenced during a study of CD8 T cells in Susac syndrome. About the research overall: Each patient with Susac syndrome, at the time of blood draw, was therapy-naive, on corticosteroids, or on intravenous immunoglobulin alone.

The authors reverse transcribed about 0.5 to 1 ug RNA with random hexamers. With immunoSEQ multiplex PCR, TCR beta CDR3 was amplified across 54 Vbeta and 13 Jbeta. One entry per CDR3 protein results from TCRdb running MiXCR on the immunoSEQ multiplex PCR reads. The sample consists of 120,000 or so distinct CDR3 sequences, nearly 96% of them appearing once. Study results and limitations: The study's TCR sequencing and HLA analysis drew on a certain number of individuals. That number was acknowledged as relatively small.

The CDR3 contains 14 residues. V was pared by 3 bases and J by 3 bases, with 4 bases of the junction left unmatched. Germline V CDR1 and CDR2: SGDLS, YYNGEE. Remarks on this clonotype: As yet, its antigen is unknown.

Sample: CD4+ T cells from PBMCs. The sequence derives from a human donor with Susac syndrome. The V call is TRBV9, the J call TRBJ1-2, with TRBD1 matching over 8 bases. This chain's CDR3 is CASSADRGDYGYTF. CDR3 DNA sequence: TGTGCCAGCAGCGCTGACAGGGGAGACTATGGCTACACCTTC.